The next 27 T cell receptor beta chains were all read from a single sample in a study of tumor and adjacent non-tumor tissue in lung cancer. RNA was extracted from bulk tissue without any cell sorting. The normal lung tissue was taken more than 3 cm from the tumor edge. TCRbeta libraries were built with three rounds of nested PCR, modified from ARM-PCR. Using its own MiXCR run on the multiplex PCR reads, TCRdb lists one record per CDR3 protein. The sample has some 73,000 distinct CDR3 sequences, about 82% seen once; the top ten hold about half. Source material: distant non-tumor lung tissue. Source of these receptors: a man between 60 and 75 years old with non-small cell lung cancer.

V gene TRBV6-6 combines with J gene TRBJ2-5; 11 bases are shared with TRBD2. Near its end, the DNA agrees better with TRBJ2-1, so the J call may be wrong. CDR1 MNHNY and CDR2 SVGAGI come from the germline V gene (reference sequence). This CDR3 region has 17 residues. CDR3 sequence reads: CASSCSSSGRAGQTQFF. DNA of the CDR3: TGTGCCAGCAGTTGCTCGAGTAGCGGGAGGGCCGGACAGACCCAGTTCTTC.

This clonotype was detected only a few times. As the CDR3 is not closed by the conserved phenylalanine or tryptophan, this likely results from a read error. The CDR3 loop reads CASSQDQPTDAYTL. CDR3 DNA sequence: TGTGCCAGCAGCCAAGATCAACCGACGGATGCCTACACCCTC. The chain employs TRBV4-2 and TRBJ1-2, with D unresolved. Deletions cut 0 bases from V and 10 bases from J, with 15 bases between. Germline CDR1 reads LGHNA; CDR2 reads YNFKEQ. The CDR3 has 14 residues.

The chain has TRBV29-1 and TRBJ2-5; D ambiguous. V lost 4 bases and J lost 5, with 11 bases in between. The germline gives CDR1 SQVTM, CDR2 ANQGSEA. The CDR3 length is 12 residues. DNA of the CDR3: TGCAGCGTTGCGGTACTACCGGAGACCCAGTACTTC. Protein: CSVAVLPETQYF.

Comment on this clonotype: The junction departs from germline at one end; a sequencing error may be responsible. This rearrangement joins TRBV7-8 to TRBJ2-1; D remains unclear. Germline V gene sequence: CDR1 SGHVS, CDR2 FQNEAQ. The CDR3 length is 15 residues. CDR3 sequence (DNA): TGTGCCAGCAGCTTTATAGTGGTGGCCTACAATGAGCAGATCTTC. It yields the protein CASSFIVVAYNEQIF.

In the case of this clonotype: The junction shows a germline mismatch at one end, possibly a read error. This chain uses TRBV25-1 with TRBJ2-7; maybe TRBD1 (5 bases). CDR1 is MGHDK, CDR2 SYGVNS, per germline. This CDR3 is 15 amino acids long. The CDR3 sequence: CTSSSGNKGSYEQYF. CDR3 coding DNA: TGTACCAGCAGTTCCGGAAACAAGGGGTCCTACGAGCAGTACTTC.

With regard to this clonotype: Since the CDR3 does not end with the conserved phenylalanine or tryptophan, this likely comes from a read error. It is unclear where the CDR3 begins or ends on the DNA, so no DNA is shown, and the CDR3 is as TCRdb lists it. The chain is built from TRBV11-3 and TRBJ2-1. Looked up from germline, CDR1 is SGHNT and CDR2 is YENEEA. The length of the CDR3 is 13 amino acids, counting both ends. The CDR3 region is CASSLGQTVEQFI.

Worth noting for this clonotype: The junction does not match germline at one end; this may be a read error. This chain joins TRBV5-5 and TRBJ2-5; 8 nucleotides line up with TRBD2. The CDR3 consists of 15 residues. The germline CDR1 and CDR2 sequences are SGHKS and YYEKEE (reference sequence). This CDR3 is CASSSGAGGHETRYF. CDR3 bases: TGTGCCAGCAGCTCCGGGGCGGGAGGCCATGAGACCCGGTACTTC.

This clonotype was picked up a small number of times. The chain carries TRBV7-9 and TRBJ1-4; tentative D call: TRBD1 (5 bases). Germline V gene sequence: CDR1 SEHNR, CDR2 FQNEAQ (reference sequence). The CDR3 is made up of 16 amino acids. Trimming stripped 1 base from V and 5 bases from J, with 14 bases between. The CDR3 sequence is CASSLDLGGRNEKLFF. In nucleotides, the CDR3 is TGTGCCAGCAGCTTAGATCTTGGGGGAAGGAATGAAAAACTGTTTTTT.

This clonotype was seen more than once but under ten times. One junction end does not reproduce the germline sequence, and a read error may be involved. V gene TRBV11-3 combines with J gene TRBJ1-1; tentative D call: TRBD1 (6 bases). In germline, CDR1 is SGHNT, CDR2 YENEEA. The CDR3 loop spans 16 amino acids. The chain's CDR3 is CASSLDGDMVNTEASF. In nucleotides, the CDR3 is TGTGCCAGCAGCTTAGATGGGGACATGGTGAATACTGAAGCTTCCTTT.

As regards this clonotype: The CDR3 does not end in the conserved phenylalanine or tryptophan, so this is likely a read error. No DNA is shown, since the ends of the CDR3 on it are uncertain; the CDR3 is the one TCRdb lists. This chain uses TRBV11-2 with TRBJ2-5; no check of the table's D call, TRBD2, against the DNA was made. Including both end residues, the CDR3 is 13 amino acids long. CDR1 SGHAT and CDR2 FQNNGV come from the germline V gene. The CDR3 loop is CASGKGSGETQYI.

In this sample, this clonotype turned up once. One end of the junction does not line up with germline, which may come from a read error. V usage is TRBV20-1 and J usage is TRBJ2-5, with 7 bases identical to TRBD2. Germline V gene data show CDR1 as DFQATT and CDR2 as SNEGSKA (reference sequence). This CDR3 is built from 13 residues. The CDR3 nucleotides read TGCAGTGCTAGTACAACGGCGGGGGAGACCCAGTACTTT. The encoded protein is CSASTTAGETQYF.

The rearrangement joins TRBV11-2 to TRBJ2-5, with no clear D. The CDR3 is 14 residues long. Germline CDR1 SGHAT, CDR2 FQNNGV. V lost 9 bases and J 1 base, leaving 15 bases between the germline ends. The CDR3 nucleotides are TGTGCCAGGTGCTCTGGGCAGGTCCAAGAGACCCAGTACTTC. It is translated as CARCSGQVQETQYF.

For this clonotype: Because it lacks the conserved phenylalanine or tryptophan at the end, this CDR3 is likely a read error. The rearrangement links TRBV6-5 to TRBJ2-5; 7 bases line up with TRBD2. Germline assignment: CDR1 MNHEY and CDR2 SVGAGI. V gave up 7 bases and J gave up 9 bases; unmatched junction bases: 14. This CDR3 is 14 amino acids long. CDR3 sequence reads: CASIDTETAGAQYL. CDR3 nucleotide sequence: TGTGCCAGCATTGATACCGAGACCGCGGGGGCCCAGTACTTA.

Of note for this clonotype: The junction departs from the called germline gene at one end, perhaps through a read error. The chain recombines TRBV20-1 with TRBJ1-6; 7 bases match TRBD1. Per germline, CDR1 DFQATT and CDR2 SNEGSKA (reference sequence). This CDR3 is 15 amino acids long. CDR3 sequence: CNARPQGFDRSPLHF. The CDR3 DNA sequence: TGCAATGCTAGACCACAGGGGTTCGATAGGTCACCCCTCCACTTT.

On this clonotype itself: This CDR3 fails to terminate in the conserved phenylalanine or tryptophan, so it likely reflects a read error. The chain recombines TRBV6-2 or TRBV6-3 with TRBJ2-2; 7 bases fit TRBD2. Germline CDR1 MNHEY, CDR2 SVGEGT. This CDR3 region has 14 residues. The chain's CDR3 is CASSSGGPTWELFY. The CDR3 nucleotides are TGTGCCAGCAGTTCGGGGGGTCCCACCTGGGAGCTGTTTTAT.

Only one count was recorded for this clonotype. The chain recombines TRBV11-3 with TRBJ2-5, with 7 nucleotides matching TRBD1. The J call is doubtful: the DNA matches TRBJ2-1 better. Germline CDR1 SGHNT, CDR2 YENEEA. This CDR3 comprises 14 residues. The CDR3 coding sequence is TGTGCCAGCAGCACTAGGGTGCAGGGGGAGACCCAGTTCTTC. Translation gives CASSTRVQGETQFF.

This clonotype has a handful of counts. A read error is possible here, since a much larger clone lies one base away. In nucleotides, the CDR3 is TGCGCCAGCAGCCAGCATCATAGCAGGGAAACCTACGAGCAGTACTTC. Protein: CASSQHHSRETYEQYF. The chain links TRBV4-1 to TRBJ2-7, with a weak D call TRBD1 (5 bases). The CDR3 totals 16 residues. V was clipped by 3 bases and J by 2 bases, with 17 bases between them. Looked up from germline, CDR1 is MGHRA and CDR2 is YSYEKL.

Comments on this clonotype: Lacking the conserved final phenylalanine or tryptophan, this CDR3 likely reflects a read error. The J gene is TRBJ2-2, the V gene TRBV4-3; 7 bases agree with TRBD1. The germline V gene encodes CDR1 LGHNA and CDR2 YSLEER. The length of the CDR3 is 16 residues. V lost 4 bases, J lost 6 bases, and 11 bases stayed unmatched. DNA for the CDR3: TGCGCCAGCAGCCGTTCAGGGGGAGAAATGGCCGGGGAGCTGTTTTGT. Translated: CASSRSGGEMAGELFC.

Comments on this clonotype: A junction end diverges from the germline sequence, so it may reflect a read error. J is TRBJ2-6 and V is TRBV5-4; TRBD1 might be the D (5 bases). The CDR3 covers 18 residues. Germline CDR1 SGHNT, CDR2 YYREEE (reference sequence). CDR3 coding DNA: TGTGCCAGCAGCTTGGGTTCCATCTCCCCCTCTGGGGCCTACGTCCTGACTTTC. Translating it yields CASSLGSISPSGAYVLTF.

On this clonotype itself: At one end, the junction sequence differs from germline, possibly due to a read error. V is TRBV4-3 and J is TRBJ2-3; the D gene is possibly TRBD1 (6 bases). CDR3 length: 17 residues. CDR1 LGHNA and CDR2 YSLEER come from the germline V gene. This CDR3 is CASSRQVVTGLTDTQYF. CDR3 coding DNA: TGCGCAAGCAGCCGCCAGGTCGTGACAGGACTCACAGATACGCAGTATTTT.

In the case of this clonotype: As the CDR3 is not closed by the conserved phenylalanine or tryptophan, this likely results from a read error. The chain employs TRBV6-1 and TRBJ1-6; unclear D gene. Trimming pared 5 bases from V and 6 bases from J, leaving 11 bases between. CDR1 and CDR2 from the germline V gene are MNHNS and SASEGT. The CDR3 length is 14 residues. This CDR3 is CASSSTVSNSPLHY. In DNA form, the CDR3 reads TGTGCCAGCAGTTCCACGGTCTCTAATTCACCCCTCCACTAT.

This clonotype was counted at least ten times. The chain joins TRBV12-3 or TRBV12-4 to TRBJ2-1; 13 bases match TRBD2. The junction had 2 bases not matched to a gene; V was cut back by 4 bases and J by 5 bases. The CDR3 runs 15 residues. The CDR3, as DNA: TGTGCCAGCAGTTGGACTAGCGGGAGAAACAATGAGCAGTTCTTC. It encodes CASSWTSGRNNEQFF.

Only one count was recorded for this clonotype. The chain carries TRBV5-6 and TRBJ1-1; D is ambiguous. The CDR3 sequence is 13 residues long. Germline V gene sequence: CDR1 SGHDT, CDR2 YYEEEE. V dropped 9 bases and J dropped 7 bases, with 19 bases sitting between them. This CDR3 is CANNLLQSSEAFF. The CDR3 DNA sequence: TGTGCCAACAACTTGCTTCAGAGCAGTGAAGCTTTCTTT.

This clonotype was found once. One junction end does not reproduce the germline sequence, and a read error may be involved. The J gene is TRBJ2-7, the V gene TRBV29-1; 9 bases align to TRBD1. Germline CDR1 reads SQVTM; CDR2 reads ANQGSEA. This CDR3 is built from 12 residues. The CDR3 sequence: CSLGQGTHEQYF. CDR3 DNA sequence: TGCAGCCTTGGACAGGGGACCCACGAGCAATACTTC.

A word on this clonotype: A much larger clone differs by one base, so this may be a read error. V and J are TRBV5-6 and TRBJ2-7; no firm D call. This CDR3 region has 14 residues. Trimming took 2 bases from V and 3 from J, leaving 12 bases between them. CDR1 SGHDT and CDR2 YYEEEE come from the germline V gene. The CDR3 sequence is CASSFIGWNYEQYF. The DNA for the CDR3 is TGTGCCAGCAGCTTTATTGGATGGAACTACGAGCAGTACTTC.

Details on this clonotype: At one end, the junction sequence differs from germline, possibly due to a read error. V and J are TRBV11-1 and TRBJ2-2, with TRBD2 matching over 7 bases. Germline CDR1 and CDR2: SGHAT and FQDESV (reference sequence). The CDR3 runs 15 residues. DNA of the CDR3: TGTGCCAGCAGCATAGGCGGGAGAAACACCGGGGAGCCGTTTTTT. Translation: CASSIGGRNTGEPFF.

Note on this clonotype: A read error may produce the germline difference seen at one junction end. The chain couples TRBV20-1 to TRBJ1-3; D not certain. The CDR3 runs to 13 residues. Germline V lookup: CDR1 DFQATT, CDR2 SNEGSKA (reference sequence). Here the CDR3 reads CNAPTISGNIIYF. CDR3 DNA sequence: TGCAATGCCCCGACTATCTCTGGAAACATCATATATTTT.